Listed below are T cell receptor beta chains from one sample, sequenced in a study of graft-versus-host responses after intestinal transplantation. Assay: immunoSEQ multiplex PCR; the TCRdb copy retains only in-frame clones and omits some. The sample records roughly 14,000 clones, under 35% being singletons. Here the sequenced sample was alloreactive CD4+ T cells from a mixed lymphocyte reaction culture, taken before intestinal transplant. These receptor sequences come from a human patient who received an intestinal transplant. CDR3s include the opening cysteine and the closing phenylalanine or tryptophan. A D gene is named only where the DNA matches it firmly. Clone sizes are given selectively: once, few, many, or a class where the clone is expanded.

J | size | D | V | DNA | CDR3
TRBJ2-1 | - | TRBD2 | TRBV6-5 | TGTGCCAGCAGCGGGACTAGCGGGGCCTACAATGAGCAGTTCTTC | CASSGTSGAYNEQFF
TRBJ2-2 | few | - | TRBV7-7 | TGTGCCAGCAGTTGGGGCTACACCGGGGAGCTGTTTTTT | CASSWGYTGELFF
TRBJ1-3 | medium-sized | TRBD1 | TRBV6-5 | TGTGCCAGCAGCCGACAGGGCTCTGGAAACACCATATATTTT | CASSRQGSGNTIYF
TRBJ1-5 | - | - | TRBV27 | TGTGCCAGCAGTTTAAGGGGAAATCAGCCCCAGCATTTT | CASSLRGNQPQHF
TRBJ1-4 | - | TRBD1 | TRBV30 | TGTGCCTGGAGTGTAAGGGACAGGGAAGGGGAAAAACTGTTTTTT | CAWSVRDREGEKLFF
TRBJ1-2 | - | - | TRBV6-5 | TGTGCCAGCAGCCCCGGGACACCTCCTAACTATGGCTACACCTTC | CASSPGTPPNYGYTF
TRBJ2-1 | - | - | TRBV5-4 | TGTGCCAGCAGCTTGTGGGTTAGCTCCTACAATGAGCAGTTCTTC | CASSLWVSSYNEQFF
TRBJ2-1 | - | - | TRBV27 | TGTGCCAGCAGTTTATCTAGATTCTCCTACAATGAGCAGTTCTTC | CASSLSRFSYNEQFF
TRBJ2-5 | few | TRBD1 | TRBV28 | TGTGCCAGCAGTTCTATTCCCCGGGACAGGGGATGGAAGACCCAGTACTTC | CASSSIPRDRGWKTQYF
TRBJ2-2 | few | - | TRBV4-1 | TGTGCCAGCAGCCAAGATAGCTACCCGAACACCGGGGAGCTGTTTTTT | CASSQDSYPNTGELFF
TRBJ1-1 | - | - | TRBV7-3 | TGTGCCAGCAGCTTAGCCGGGACTAGGAACACTGAAGCTTTCTTT | CASSLAGTRNTEAFF
TRBJ2-1 | few | TRBD2 | TRBV10-3 | TGTGCCATCAGCGGCCTAGCGGGAGTAGGGAATGAGCAGTTCTTC | CAISGLAGVGNEQFF